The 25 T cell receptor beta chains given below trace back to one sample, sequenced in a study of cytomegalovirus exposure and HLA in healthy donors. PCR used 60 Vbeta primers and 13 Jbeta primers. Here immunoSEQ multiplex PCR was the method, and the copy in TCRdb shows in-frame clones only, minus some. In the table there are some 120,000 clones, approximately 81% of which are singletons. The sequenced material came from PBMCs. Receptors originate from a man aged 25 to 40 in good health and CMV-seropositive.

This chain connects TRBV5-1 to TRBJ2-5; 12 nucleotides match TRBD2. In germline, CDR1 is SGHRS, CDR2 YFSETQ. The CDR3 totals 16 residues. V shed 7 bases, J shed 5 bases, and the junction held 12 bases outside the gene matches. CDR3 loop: CASSKLAGGFRETQYF. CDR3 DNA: TGCGCCAGCTCCAAACTAGCGGGGGGCTTCCGGGAGACCCAGTACTTC.

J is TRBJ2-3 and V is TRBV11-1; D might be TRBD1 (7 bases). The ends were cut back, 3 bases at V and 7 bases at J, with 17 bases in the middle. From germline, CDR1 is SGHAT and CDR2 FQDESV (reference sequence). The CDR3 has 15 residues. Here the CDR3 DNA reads TGTGCCAGCAGCTTCGCAGGGGGGAAGTGGTATACGCAGTATTTT. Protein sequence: CASSFAGGKWYTQYF.

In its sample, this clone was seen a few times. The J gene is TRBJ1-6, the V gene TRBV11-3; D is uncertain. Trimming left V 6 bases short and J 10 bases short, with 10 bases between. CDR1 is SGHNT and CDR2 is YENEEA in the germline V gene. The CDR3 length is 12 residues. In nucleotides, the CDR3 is TGTGCCAGCAGGTACGGTGAATCACCCCTCCACTTT. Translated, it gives CASRYGESPLHF.

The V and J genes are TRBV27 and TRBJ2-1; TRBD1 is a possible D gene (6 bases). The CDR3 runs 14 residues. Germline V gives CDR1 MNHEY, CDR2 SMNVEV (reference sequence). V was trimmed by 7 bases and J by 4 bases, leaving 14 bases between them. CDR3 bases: TGTGCCAGCACCCAACAGGGAAGTTACAATGAGCAGTTCTTC. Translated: CASTQQGSYNEQFF.

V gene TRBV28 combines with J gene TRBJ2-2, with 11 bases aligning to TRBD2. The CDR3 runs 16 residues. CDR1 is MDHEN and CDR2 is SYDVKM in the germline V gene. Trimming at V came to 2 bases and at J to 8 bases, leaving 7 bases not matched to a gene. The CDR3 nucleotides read TGTGCCAGCAGTTTAGTAGCGGGAGGGCCTCTTGGGGAGCTGTTTTTT. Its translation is CASSLVAGGPLGELFF.

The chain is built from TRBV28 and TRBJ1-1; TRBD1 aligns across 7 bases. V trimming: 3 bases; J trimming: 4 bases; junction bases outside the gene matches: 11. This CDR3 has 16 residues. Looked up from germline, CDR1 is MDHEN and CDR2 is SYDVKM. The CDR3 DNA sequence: TGTGCCAGCAGTTTCATACAGGGGTATGAAGGCACTGAAGCTTTCTTT. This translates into CASSFIQGYEGTEAFF.

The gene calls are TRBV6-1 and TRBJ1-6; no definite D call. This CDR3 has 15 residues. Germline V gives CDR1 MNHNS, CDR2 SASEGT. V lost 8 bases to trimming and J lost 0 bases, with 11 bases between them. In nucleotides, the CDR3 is TGTGCCAGCGGCAGACTTAGCTCCTATAATTCACCCCTCCACTTT. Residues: CASGRLSSYNSPLHF.

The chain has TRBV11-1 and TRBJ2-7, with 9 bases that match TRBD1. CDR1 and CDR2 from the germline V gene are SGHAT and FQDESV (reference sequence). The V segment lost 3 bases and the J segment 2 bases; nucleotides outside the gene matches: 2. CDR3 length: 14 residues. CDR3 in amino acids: CASSLGTGPYEQYF. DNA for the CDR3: TGTGCCAGCAGCTTGGGGACAGGGCCCTACGAGCAGTACTTC.

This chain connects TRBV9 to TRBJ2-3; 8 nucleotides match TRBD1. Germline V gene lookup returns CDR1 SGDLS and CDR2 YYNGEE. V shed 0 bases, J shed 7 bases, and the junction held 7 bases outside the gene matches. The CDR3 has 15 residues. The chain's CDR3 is CASSVGTGGRNTQYF. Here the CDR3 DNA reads TGTGCCAGCAGCGTAGGTACAGGGGGTAGAAATACGCAGTATTTT.

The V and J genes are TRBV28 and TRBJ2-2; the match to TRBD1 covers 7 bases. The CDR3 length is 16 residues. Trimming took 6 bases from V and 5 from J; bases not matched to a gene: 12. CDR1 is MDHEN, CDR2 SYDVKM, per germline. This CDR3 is CASRSGTADATGELFF. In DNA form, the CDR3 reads TGTGCCAGCAGGTCTGGGACAGCGGATGCGACCGGGGAGCTGTTTTTT.

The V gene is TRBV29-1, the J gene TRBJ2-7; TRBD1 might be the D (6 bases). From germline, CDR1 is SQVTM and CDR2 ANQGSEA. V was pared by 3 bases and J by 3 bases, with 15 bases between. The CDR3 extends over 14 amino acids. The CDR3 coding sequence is TGCAGCGTTGACTGCGCAGGGGTTCTCTACGAGCAGTACTTC. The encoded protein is CSVDCAGVLYEQYF.

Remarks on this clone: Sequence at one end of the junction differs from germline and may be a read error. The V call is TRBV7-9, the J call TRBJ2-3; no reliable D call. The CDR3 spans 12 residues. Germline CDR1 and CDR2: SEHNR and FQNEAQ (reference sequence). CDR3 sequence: CSSSLNPDTQYF. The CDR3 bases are TGTTCCAGCAGCCTTAATCCGGATACGCAGTATTTT.

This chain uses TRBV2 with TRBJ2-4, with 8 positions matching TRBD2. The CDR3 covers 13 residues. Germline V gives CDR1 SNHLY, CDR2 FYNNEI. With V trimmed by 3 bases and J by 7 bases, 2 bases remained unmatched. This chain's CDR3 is CASSDRTSNIQYF. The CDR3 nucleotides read TGTGCCAGCAGTGACCGGACTAGCAACATTCAGTACTTC.

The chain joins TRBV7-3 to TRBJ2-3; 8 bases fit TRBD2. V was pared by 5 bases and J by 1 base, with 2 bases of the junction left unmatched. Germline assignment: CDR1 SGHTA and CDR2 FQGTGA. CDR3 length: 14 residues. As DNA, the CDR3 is TGTGCCAGCAGCCCACTAGCGGGCACAGATACGCAGTATTTT. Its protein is CASSPLAGTDTQYF.

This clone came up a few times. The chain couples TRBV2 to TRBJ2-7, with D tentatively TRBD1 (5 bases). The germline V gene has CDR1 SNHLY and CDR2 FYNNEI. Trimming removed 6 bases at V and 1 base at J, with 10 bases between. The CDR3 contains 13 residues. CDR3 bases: TGTGCCAGCAGGATCGACAGTTCCTACGAGCAGTACTTC. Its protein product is CASRIDSSYEQYF.

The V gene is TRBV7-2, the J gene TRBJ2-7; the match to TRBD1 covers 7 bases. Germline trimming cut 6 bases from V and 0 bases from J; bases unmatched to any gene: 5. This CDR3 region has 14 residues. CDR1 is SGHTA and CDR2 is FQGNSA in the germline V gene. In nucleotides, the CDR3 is TGTGCCAGCAGAGAACAGGGGAACTCCTACGAGCAGTACTTC. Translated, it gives CASREQGNSYEQYF.

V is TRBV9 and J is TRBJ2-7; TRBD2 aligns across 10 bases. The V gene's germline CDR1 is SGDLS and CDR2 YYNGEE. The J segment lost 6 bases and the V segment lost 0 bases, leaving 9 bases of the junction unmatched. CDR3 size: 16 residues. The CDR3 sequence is CASSVAGSGGAREQYF. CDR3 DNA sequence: TGTGCCAGCAGCGTAGCGGGGAGCGGGGGGGCCCGCGAGCAGTACTTC. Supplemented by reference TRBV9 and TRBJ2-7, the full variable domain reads DSGVTQTPKHLITATGQRVTLRCSPRSGDLSVYWYQQSLDQGLQFLIQYYNGEERAKGNILERFSAQQFPDLHSELNLSSLELGDSALYFCASSVAGSGGAREQYFGPGTRLTVT.

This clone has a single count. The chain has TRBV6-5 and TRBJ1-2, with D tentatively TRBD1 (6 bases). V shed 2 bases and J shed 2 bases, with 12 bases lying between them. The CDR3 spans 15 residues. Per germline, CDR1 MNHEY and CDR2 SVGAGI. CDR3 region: CASSYERRGNYGYTF. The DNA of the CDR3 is TGTGCCAGCAGTTACGAGAGAAGGGGGAACTATGGCTACACCTTC.

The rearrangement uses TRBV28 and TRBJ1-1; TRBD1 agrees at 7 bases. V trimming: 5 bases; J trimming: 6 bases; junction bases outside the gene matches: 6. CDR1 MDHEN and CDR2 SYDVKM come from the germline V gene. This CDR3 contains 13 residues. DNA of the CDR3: TGTGCCAGCAGTATCATACAGGGGCCTGAAGCTTTCTTT. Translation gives CASSIIQGPEAFF.

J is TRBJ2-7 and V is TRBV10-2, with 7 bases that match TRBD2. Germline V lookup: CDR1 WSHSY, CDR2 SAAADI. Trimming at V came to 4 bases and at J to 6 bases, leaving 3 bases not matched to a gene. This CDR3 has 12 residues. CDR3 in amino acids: CASSGWGGEQYF. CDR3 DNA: TGCGCCAGCAGTGGCTGGGGGGGCGAGCAGTACTTC.

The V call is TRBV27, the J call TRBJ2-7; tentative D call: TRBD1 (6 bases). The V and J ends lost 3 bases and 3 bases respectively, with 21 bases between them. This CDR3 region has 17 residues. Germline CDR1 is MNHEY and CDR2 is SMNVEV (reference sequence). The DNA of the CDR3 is TGTGCCAGCAGTTTGGGTACGGGGTATAGGGACATCTACGAGCAGTACTTC. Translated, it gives CASSLGTGYRDIYEQYF.

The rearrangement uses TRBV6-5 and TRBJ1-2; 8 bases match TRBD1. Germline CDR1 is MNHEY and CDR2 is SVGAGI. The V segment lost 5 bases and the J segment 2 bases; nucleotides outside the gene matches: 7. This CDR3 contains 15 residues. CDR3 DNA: TGTGCCAGCAGTCCCTACAGGGGGTACAACTATGGCTACACCTTC. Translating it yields CASSPYRGYNYGYTF.

This CDR3 is CASSLSVGGTEAFF. Written as DNA, the CDR3 is TGTGCCAGCAGTTTATCTGTAGGGGGCACTGAAGCTTTCTTT. This chain uses TRBV28 with TRBJ1-1; TRBD1 might be the D (6 bases). CDR1 is MDHEN and CDR2 is SYDVKM in the germline V gene. Trimming took 1 base from V and 4 from J, leaving 10 bases between them. The CDR3 has 14 amino acids.

DNA of the CDR3: TGCGCCAGCAGCGCCGGACAGGGCTTAGGCACCGGGGAGCTGTTTTTT. It codes for CASSAGQGLGTGELFF. V is TRBV5-1 and J is TRBJ2-2, with TRBD1 matching over 8 bases. Trimming cost V 4 bases and J 4 bases; bases outside gene matches: 9. Germline V CDR1 and CDR2: SGHRS, YFSETQ. CDR3 size: 16 residues.

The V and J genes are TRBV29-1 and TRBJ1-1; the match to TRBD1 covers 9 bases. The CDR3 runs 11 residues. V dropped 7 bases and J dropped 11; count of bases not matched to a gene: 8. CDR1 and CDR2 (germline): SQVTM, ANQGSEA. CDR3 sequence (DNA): TGCAGCGCAGTACATACAGGGGGCGCTTTCTTT. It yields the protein CSAVHTGGAFF.